This is a list of T cell receptor beta chains from one sample in a study of blood T cell repertoires in COVID-19. Some clones are missing from TCRdb's copy, which holds only in-frame ones; the method was immunoSEQ multiplex PCR. The repertoire holds around 390,000 clones, with around nine tenths as singletons. The sample was PBMCs or T cells enriched from blood (not recorded which). These receptors were obtained from a woman between 45 and 60 years old who had recovered from COVID-19. Both conserved end residues are part of each CDR3. Fields, in order: clone size, D gene, CDR3 length, V gene, J gene, CDR3 protein, CDR3 DNA. The D gene is left open where the match is weak. Some rows have no size entry. The others give once, few or many, or a class for an expanded clone.

-	-	12	TRBV29-1	TRBJ2-1	CSVAPGDNEQFF	TGCAGCGTTGCCCCAGGGGACAATGAGCAGTTCTTC
-	-	15	TRBV28	TRBJ1-4	CASSLSLATNEKLFF	TGTGCCAGCAGCCTCAGTTTGGCAACTAATGAAAAACTGTTTTTT
once	-	13	TRBV24-1	TRBJ2-5	CATKEGNQETQYF	TGTGCCACCAAGGAGGGTAACCAAGAGACCCAGTACTTC
-	-	15	TRBV28	TRBJ2-7	CASPCILRSRGEQYF	TGTGCCAGTCCCTGTATCCTACGGAGTAGGGGGGAGCAGTACTTC
-	-	14	TRBV5-6	TRBJ1-3	CASSLAGARNTIYF	TGTGCCAGCAGCTTGGCGGGTGCGAGAAACACCATATATTTT
-	TRBD1	19	TRBV16	TRBJ1-4	CASSGTQHRGRGTNEKLFF	TGTGCCAGCAGCGGGACCCAGCACAGGGGGCGCGGGACTAATGAAAAACTGTTTTTT
-	-	14	TRBV7-2	TRBJ1-1	CASSLGAGFTEAFF	TGTGCCAGCAGCTTAGGGGCAGGGTTCACTGAAGCTTTCTTT
-	-	16	TRBV2	TRBJ1-1	CASSGWAEIVVPEAFF	TGTGCCAGCAGCGGTTGGGCAGAAATCGTCGTACCTGAAGCTTTCTTT
-	-	13	TRBV5-6	TRBJ1-3	CASSLGTGNTIYF	TGTGCCAGCAGCTTGGGGACAGGAAACACCATATATTTT
-	-	15	TRBV11-2	TRBJ2-1	CASRPFASEGQEQFF	TGTGCCAGCAGGCCATTCGCTAGCGAGGGTCAGGAGCAGTTCTTC
-	-	16	TRBV2	TRBJ1-5	CASSEVGTYSNQPQHF	TGTGCCAGCAGTGAAGTCGGGACTTATAGCAATCAGCCCCAGCATTTT
few	-	15	TRBV3-1/TRBV3-2	TRBJ2-3	CASSQQTGPRNTQYF	TGTGCCAGCAGCCAACAGACTGGCCCAAGAAATACGCAGTATTTT
-	TRBD1	15	TRBV6-5	TRBJ1-6	CATSLRDRNNSPLHF	TGTGCCACTTCTCTCCGGGACAGGAATAATTCACCCCTCCACTTT
-	TRBD2	17	TRBV10-3	TRBJ2-3	CAISESSRLAGSDTQYF	TGTGCCATCAGTGAGTCGTCGCGACTAGCGGGGTCAGATACGCAGTATTTT
-	-	14	TRBV28	TRBJ2-3	CASYAMPSTDTQYF	TGTGCCAGTTACGCGATGCCGAGCACAGATACGCAGTATTTT
-	-	13	TRBV12-3/TRBV12-4	TRBJ1-2	CASSPRETYGYTF	TGTGCCAGCAGTCCACGGGAGACCTATGGCTACACCTTC
-	-	11	TRBV6-1	TRBJ2-7	CASRLGSDQYF	TGTGCCAGCAGACTAGGGTCAGACCAGTACTTC
-	-	13	TRBV7-9	TRBJ2-7	CASSLSRDSEQYF	TGTGCCAGCAGTTTAAGCAGGGATAGCGAGCAGTACTTC
-	-	12	TRBV12-3/TRBV12-4	TRBJ1-2	CASSAAGDGYTF	TGTGCCAGCAGTGCAGCAGGGGATGGCTACACCTTC
-	-	12	TRBV4-1	TRBJ2-7	CASSQDRYEQYF	TGCGCCAGCAGCCAAGACCGCTACGAGCAGTACTTC
-	-	14	TRBV27	TRBJ1-5	CASGHPYSNQPQHF	TGTGCCAGCGGACACCCATATAGCAATCAGCCCCAGCATTTT
-	-	11	TRBV7-8	TRBJ2-7	CASSLQAEQYF	TGTGCCAGCAGCTTACAAGCCGAGCAGTACTTC
-	-	12	TRBV2	TRBJ2-7	CASGGRSYEQYF	TGTGCCAGCGGTGGCAGGTCCTACGAGCAGTACTTC
-	-	12	TRBV25-1	TRBJ1-5	CASSGYNQPQHF	TGTGCCAGCAGTGGTTACAATCAGCCCCAGCATTTT
-	TRBD1	15	TRBV18	TRBJ1-5	CASSEDRGQNQPQHF	TGTGCCAGCTCAGAGGACAGGGGGCAGAATCAGCCCCAGCATTTT